The rows below give T cell receptor beta chains drawn from one sample of a study of T-cell memory formation after mild COVID-19. TCRdb re-called the 5' RACE reads with MiXCR, one entry per CDR3 protein. Here the sample spans 150,000 or so distinct CDR3 sequences, approximately 10% being singletons. Sequenced material: PBMCs or a T cell subset sorted from them (not recorded which). Source of these receptors: a man aged 18 to 29 who had mild COVID-19 (a few samples of this study predate the infection). Cell type and time point are not known. CDR3s include the opening cysteine and the closing phenylalanine or tryptophan. Fields, in order: V gene, clone size, J gene, D gene, CDR3 protein, CDR3 DNA. D genes are given only for firm matches. Size tells how often a clone was seen (once, few, many) or the class of an expanded clone, and some rows leave it out.

V: TRBV9; size: many; J: TRBJ2-3; D: TRBD2; CDR3: CASSAPGTSGGITDTQYF; DNA: TGTGCCAGCAGCGCCCCCGGGACTAGCGGGGGAATCACAGATACGCAGTATTTT
V: TRBV7-2; size: few; J: TRBJ1-1; D: .; CDR3: CASRQGGSTEAFF; DNA: TGTGCCAGCAGGCAAGGGGGTAGCACTGAAGCTTTCTTT
V: TRBV14; size: few; J: TRBJ2-3; D: TRBD1; CDR3: CASSPPGGVGTDTQYF; DNA: TGTGCCAGCAGCCCTCCAGGGGGCGTGGGCACAGATACGCAGTATTTT
V: TRBV12-3/TRBV12-4; size: .; J: TRBJ1-1; D: .; CDR3: CASSLSQGMNTEAFF; DNA: TGTGCCAGCAGTTTATCCCAGGGTATGAACACTGAAGCTTTCTTT
V: TRBV5-1; size: few; J: TRBJ2-5; D: .; CDR3: CASSFHGATNQETQYF; DNA: TGCGCCAGCAGCTTCCATGGGGCGACGAACCAAGAGACCCAGTACTTC
V: TRBV7-8; size: few; J: TRBJ1-3; D: .; CDR3: CASSSHLNTIYF; DNA: TGTGCCAGCAGCTCCCATCTTAACACCATATATTTT
V: TRBV20-1; size: .; J: TRBJ2-3; D: TRBD2; CDR3: CSASSGGRSTDTQYF; DNA: TGCAGTGCTAGCTCGGGGGGGCGGAGCACAGATACGCAGTATTTT
V: TRBV7-2; size: few; J: TRBJ2-5; D: .; CDR3: CASSRSGFGETQYF; DNA: TGTGCCAGCAGCCGGAGCGGGTTCGGGGAGACCCAGTACTTC
V: TRBV6-6; size: .; J: TRBJ2-1; D: .; CDR3: CASRGDGATHEQFF; DNA: TGTGCCAGCAGAGGTGACGGGGCTACGCATGAGCAGTTCTTC
V: TRBV7-2; size: few; J: TRBJ1-2; D: .; CDR3: CASSRYPDSTNYGYTF; DNA: TGTGCCAGCAGCCGGTACCCGGACAGTACTAACTATGGCTACACCTTC
V: TRBV20-1; size: .; J: TRBJ2-5; D: .; CDR3: CSARDQGGETQYF; DNA: TGCAGTGCTAGAGATCAGGGAGGCGAGACCCAGTACTTC